The 7 T cell receptor beta chains listed next were all sequenced from one sample in a study of blood T cell repertoires in COVID-19. Clones were read by immunoSEQ multiplex PCR, and TCRdb kept only the in-frame ones, dropping some. The sample has around 310,000 clones; about 90% are singletons. Input material: PBMCs or T cells enriched from blood (not recorded which). The receptors stem from a woman aged 25 to 39 who had recovered from COVID-19.

The rearrangement uses TRBV2 and TRBJ1-3; a weak D match, TRBD1 (6 bases). This CDR3 spans 16 amino acids. CDR1 and CDR2 from the germline V gene are SNHLY and FYNNEI. V was trimmed by 6 bases and J by 0 bases, leaving 15 bases between them. The CDR3 DNA is TGTGCCAGCAGAAGGACAGAAAATTACTCTGGAAACACCATATATTTT. This sequence encodes CASRRTENYSGNTIYF.

The chain links TRBV11-2 to TRBJ2-3; perhaps TRBD1 as D (5 bases). The CDR3 totals 14 residues. The germline V gene encodes CDR1 SGHAT and CDR2 FQNNGV. Trimming removed 6 bases at V and 1 base at J, with 11 bases between. The CDR3 here is CASRIGRGTDTQYF. As DNA, the CDR3 is TGTGCCAGCAGGATCGGCAGGGGCACAGATACGCAGTATTTT.

This chain links TRBV27 with TRBJ2-1, with 12 bases aligning to TRBD2. The length of the CDR3 is 16 residues. J gave up 4 bases and V 5 bases, and 6 bases lay outside the gene matches. CDR1 and CDR2 from the germline V gene are MNHEY and SMNVEV (reference sequence). The CDR3 DNA reads as TGTGCCAGCAGTGGACTAGCGGGAAGTGGGTACAATGAGCAGTTCTTC. Translating gives CASSGLAGSGYNEQFF.

In DNA form, the CDR3 reads TGCAGTGCTAGTTTGCGGGATTTAAATGGCTACACCTTC. The encoded protein is CSASLRDLNGYTF. V is TRBV20-1 and J is TRBJ1-2; D is ambiguous. From germline, CDR1 is DFQATT and CDR2 SNEGSKA (reference sequence). V lost 3 bases, J lost 6 bases, and 14 bases lay in between. The CDR3 has 13 residues.

The V call is TRBV28, the J call TRBJ1-1; weak D call: TRBD1 (5 bases). This CDR3 is built from 13 residues. The V end lost 7 bases, the J end lost 5 bases, and 14 bases lay between the germline ends. CDR1 is MDHEN and CDR2 is SYDVKM in the germline V gene. This CDR3 reads CASTVGVSTEAFF. The CDR3 nucleotides read TGTGCCAGCACGGTAGGGGTGTCGACTGAAGCTTTCTTT.

The chain links TRBV3-1 (or the pseudogene TRBV3-2) to TRBJ2-7; 8 nucleotides line up with TRBD2. This CDR3 contains 16 residues. Germline-derived CDR1 and CDR2 are LGHDT and YNNKEL (reference sequence). Trimming took 1 base from V and 5 from J; bases not matched to a gene: 10. The CDR3 protein is CASSQGAGTSIHEQYF. CDR3 DNA sequence: TGTGCCAGCAGCCAAGGTGCCGGGACTAGTATCCACGAGCAGTACTTC.

CDR3 loop: CASSQESTGGNEKLFF. In DNA form, the CDR3 reads TGTGCCAGCAGCCAAGAGTCCACGGGAGGGAATGAAAAACTGTTTTTT. The J gene is TRBJ1-4, the V gene TRBV3-1 (or the pseudogene TRBV3-2); no reliable D call. This CDR3 contains 16 residues. The V gene's germline CDR1 is LGHDT and CDR2 YNNKEL (reference sequence). The germline V and J ends were trimmed by 0 bases and 5 bases, with 13 bases remaining between them.